This TCR beta chain is from a study of cytomegalovirus exposure and HLA in healthy donors. V trimming: 1 base; J trimming: 3 bases; junction bases outside the gene matches: 5. Looked up from germline, CDR1 is SGHAT and CDR2 is FQNNGV. The CDR3 is made up of 16 amino acids. The PCR ran on 60 Vbeta and 13 Jbeta primers. TCRdb keeps only in-frame clones here, not all; method: immunoSEQ multiplex PCR. The sample carries about 67,000 clones, about 65% recorded once. Input material: PBMCs. V gene TRBV11-2 combines with J gene TRBJ2-3; 9 bases fit TRBD2. This clonotype originated in a woman in her twenties or thirties in good health and CMV-seronegative. CDR3 nucleotide sequence: TGTGCCAGCAGCTTAGCAAGCGGGGGGTTGACAGATACGCAGTATTTT. Residues: CASSLASGGLTDTQYF. The complete variable domain, with remaining parts taken from reference TRBV11-2 and TRBJ2-3, reads EAGVAQSPRYKIIEKRQSVAFWCNPISGHATLYWYQQILGQGPKLLIQFQNNGVVDDSQLPKDRFSAERLKGVDSTLKIQPAKLEDSAVYLCASSLASGGLTDTQYFGPGTRLTVL.